These 18 T cell receptor beta chains originate from one sample sequenced in a study of cytomegalovirus exposure and HLA in healthy donors (TCRdb year 2017). Libraries were built with the immunoSEQ multiplex PCR assay. For the multiplex PCR, a mixture combining 60 forward primers for TCR Vbeta segments and 13 reverse primers for TCR Jbeta segments was used. TCRdb provides this immuneACCESS table in a form limited to in-frame rearrangements. Some clones are lacking; in checked studies, under half of them reflect an unresolved V gene, and why the rest are absent is not known. Recorded for this sample are about 200,000 clones; around three quarters of them occurred a single time. Jointly, the top ten make up less than 20% of the sample. The sequencing input was PBMCs. The receptors stem from a man between 40 and 49 years old in good health and CMV-seronegative.

A remark on this clone: The same CDR3 also results from other DNA sequences found in this sample. The chain recombines TRBV29-1 with TRBJ2-5, with a possible D match to TRBD2 (6 bases). The DNA end favors TRBJ2-7, so the J call may be wrong. The CDR3 consists of 13 residues. From germline, CDR1 is SQVTM and CDR2 ANQGSEA. CDR3 protein: CSVEGTGGNEQYF. CDR3 sequence (DNA): TGCAGCGTTGAAGGGACGGGCGGGAACGAGCAGTACTTC.

The chain recombines TRBV6-5 with TRBJ2-5; 7 positions match TRBD1. The germline gives CDR1 MNHEY, CDR2 SVGAGI. With 3 bases clipped from V and 5 bases from J, the junction kept 9 bases outside the gene matches. This CDR3 region has 15 residues. In DNA form, the CDR3 reads TGTGCCAGCAGTTATATCCTGACAGGGCCGGAGACCCAGTACTTC. As protein: CASSYILTGPETQYF.

The chain couples TRBV14 to TRBJ2-7; 7 positions match TRBD2. The CDR3 consists of 16 residues. Germline CDR1 and CDR2: SGHDN and FVKESK. V trimming: 1 base; J trimming: 4 bases; junction bases outside the gene matches: 10. Here the CDR3 reads CASSQVGGGEPYEQYF. The CDR3 DNA follows: TGTGCCAGCAGCCAAGTGGGCGGGGGAGAACCATACGAGCAGTACTTC.

This sequence joins TRBV6-1 and TRBJ1-3; tentatively, D is TRBD1 (6 bases). The CDR3 length is 16 residues. Per the germline V gene, CDR1 is MNHNS and CDR2 is SASEGT. Trimming left V 2 bases short and J 1 base short, with 12 bases between. The CDR3 sequence: CASSENRVFSGNTIYF. In DNA, the CDR3 is TGTGCCAGCAGTGAAAACAGGGTGTTTTCTGGAAACACCATATATTTT.

J is TRBJ2-5 and V is TRBV9; 7 nucleotides align to TRBD2. Trimming removed 6 bases from V and 3 bases from J; junction bases left unmatched: 14. The CDR3 consists of 16 residues. Germline V gene sequence: CDR1 SGDLS, CDR2 YYNGEE. The CDR3 DNA follows: TGTGCCAGCACGGGACGTCTAGCGGCGGGGGAAGAGACCCAGTACTTC. As protein: CASTGRLAAGEETQYF.

The chain uses TRBV29-1 and TRBJ2-7; TRBD1 agrees at 8 bases. Trimming cost V 7 bases and J 7 bases; bases outside gene matches: 9. CDR1 is SQVTM, CDR2 ANQGSEA, per germline. This CDR3 has 12 residues. The CDR3 here is CSGGPGGREQYF. In DNA form, the CDR3 reads TGCAGCGGAGGACCAGGGGGCAGAGAGCAGTACTTC.

This clone was counted a few times. Other DNA sequences in this specimen translate into the identical CDR3. The chain joins TRBV19 to TRBJ1-5, with 8 bases fitting TRBD1. The CDR3 consists of 14 residues. J lost 1 base, V lost 4 bases, and 0 bases had no gene match. CDR1 and CDR2 (germline): LNHDA, SQIVND (reference sequence). The CDR3 DNA follows: TGTGCCAGTAGTACAGGGGGCAGCAATCAGCCCCAGCATTTT. Translating gives CASSTGGSNQPQHF.

The genes are TRBV19 and TRBJ2-7; 9 positions match TRBD1. Per germline, CDR1 LNHDA and CDR2 SQIVND (reference sequence). Trimming at V came to 7 bases and at J to 6 bases, leaving 10 bases not matched to a gene. The CDR3 is made up of 14 amino acids. In nucleotides, the CDR3 is TGTGCCAGTAACACCGGGACAGGGCCCATCGAGCAGTACTTC. Protein sequence: CASNTGTGPIEQYF.

The genes are TRBV5-6 and TRBJ1-1; TRBD1 might be the D (6 bases). Per the germline V gene, CDR1 is SGHDT and CDR2 is YYEEEE. The ends were cut back, 4 bases at V and 3 bases at J, with 10 bases in the middle. This CDR3 contains 13 residues. Here the CDR3 DNA reads TGTGCCAGCAGCAAATGGACAGACACTGAAGCTTTCTTT. This gives the protein CASSKWTDTEAFF.

This clone was picked up one time. CDR3 nucleotides: TGCGCCAGCAGCTTGGGTGCGGCAGACACAGATACGCAGTATTTT. Its translation: CASSLGAADTDTQYF. The rearrangement uses TRBV5-1 and TRBJ2-3; D ambiguous. The germline CDR1 and CDR2 sequences are SGHRS and YFSETQ. This CDR3 region has 15 residues. V was cut by 0 bases and J by 2 bases, with 10 bases left in between.

The rearrangement links TRBV10-3 to TRBJ1-1; the D is unclear. The germline V gene has CDR1 ENHRY and CDR2 SYGVKD. Between the trimmed V and J ends, which lost 6 bases and 0 bases, there was a span of 8 bases. The CDR3 contains 13 residues. Here the CDR3 DNA reads TGTGCCATCAGGCCGGGAGTGAACACTGAAGCTTTCTTT. Protein: CAIRPGVNTEAFF.

Here the CDR3 reads CASSGLAVNIQYF. The DNA of the CDR3 is TGTGCCAGTTCGGGACTAGCGGTGAACATTCAGTACTTC. This chain joins TRBV2 and TRBJ2-4, with 11 bases that match TRBD2. The CDR3 spans 13 residues. The V gene's germline CDR1 is SNHLY and CDR2 FYNNEI. The V and J ends lost 9 bases and 7 bases, in that order; junction bases with no gene match: 5.

This chain uses TRBV28 with TRBJ2-1; TRBD2 aligns across 13 bases. There are 17 residues in the CDR3. Trimming removed 1 base from V and 5 bases from J; junction bases left unmatched: 5. The germline gives CDR1 MDHEN, CDR2 SYDVKM. Here the CDR3 DNA reads TGTGCCAGCAGTTTATCTTGGGGACTAGCGGGGAACAATGAGCAGTTCTTC. This gives the protein CASSLSWGLAGNNEQFF.

The rearrangement links TRBV7-6 to TRBJ2-1, with 8 bases aligning to TRBD2. This CDR3 region has 15 residues. Germline CDR1 and CDR2: SGHVS and FNYEAQ. V was clipped by 2 bases and J by 6 bases; unmatched bases: 6. CDR3 DNA sequence: TGTGCCAGCAGCTTAAGCGGGAGAGTCGGCAATGAGCAGTTCTTC. It is translated as CASSLSGRVGNEQFF.

The gene calls are TRBV7-9 and TRBJ1-5, with 8 positions matching TRBD1. Trimming took 6 bases from V and 7 from J; bases not matched to a gene: 5. Germline V gene data show CDR1 as SEHNR and CDR2 as FQNEAQ (reference sequence). This CDR3 contains 13 residues. CDR3 protein: CASSLQGAQPQHF. For the CDR3, the DNA is TGTGCCAGCAGTCTTCAGGGGGCACAGCCCCAGCATTTT. Supplemented by reference TRBV7-9 and TRBJ1-5, the full variable domain reads DTGVSQNPRHKITKRGQNVTFRCDPISEHNRLYWYRQTLGQGPEFLTYFQNEAQLEKSRLLSDRFSAERPKGSFSTLEIQRTEQGDSAMYLCASSLQGAQPQHFGDGTRLSIL.

The table lists this clone with a count of one. The chain combines TRBV6-6 with TRBJ1-2; D not certain. V was shortened by 0 bases and J by 0 bases, with 8 bases between the two germline ends. The CDR3 totals 15 residues. The germline V gene encodes CDR1 MNHNY and CDR2 SVGAGI (reference sequence). CDR3 DNA: TGTGCCAGCAGTTACTCGACCGGGACTAACTATGGCTACACCTTC. Amino acid sequence: CASSYSTGTNYGYTF.

The rearrangement joins TRBV27 to TRBJ2-2, with D possibly TRBD1 on 5 matching bases. CDR3 length: 15 residues. Germline CDR1 and CDR2: MNHEY and SMNVEV (reference sequence). V lost 5 bases, J lost 1 base, and 11 bases lay in between. The CDR3 DNA reads as TGTGCCAGCAGTCCTCCCGGACAGAACACCGGGGAGCTGTTTTTT. Translation gives CASSPPGQNTGELFF.

The chain uses TRBV6-5 and TRBJ2-7, with TRBD1 matching 9 bases. Germline CDR1 and CDR2: MNHEY and SVGAGI. The ends lost 6 bases at V and 7 bases at J; junction bases unmatched: 7. CDR3 length equals 13 residues. The CDR3 DNA reads as TGTGCCAGCAGGCCTACAGGGGGCGGAGAGCAGTACTTC. Translating gives CASRPTGGGEQYF.